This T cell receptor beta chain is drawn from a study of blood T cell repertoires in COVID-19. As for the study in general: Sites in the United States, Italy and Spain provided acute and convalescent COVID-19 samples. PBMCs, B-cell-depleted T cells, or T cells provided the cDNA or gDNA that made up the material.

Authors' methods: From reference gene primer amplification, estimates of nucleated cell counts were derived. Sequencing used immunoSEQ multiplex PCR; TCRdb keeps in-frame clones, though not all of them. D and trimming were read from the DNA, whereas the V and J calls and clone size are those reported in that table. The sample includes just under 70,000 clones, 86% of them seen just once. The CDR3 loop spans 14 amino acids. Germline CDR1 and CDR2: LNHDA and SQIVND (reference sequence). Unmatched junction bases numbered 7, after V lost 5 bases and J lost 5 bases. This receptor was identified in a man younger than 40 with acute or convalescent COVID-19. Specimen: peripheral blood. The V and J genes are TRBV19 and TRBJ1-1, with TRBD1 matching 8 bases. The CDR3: CASSDDRGLTEAFF. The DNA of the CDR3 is TGTGCCAGTAGTGACGACAGGGGACTTACTGAAGCTTTCTTT.